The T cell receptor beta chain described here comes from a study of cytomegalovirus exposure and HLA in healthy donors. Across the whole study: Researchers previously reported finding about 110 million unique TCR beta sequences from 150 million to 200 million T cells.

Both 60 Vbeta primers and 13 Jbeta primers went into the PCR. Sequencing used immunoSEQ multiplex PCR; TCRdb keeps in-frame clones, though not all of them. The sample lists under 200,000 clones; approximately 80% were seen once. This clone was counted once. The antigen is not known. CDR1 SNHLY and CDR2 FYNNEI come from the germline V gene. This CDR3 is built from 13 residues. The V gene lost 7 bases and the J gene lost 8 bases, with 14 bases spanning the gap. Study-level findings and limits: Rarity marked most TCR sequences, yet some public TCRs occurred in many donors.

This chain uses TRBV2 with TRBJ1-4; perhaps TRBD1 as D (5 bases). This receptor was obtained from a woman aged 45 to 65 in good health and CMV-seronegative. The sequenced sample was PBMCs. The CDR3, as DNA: TGTGCCAGCATTTGGGGCGGAAACGAAAAACTGTTTTTT. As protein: CASIWGGNEKLFF.